This is a list of T cell receptor beta chains from one sample in a study of shared clonotypes between healthy human individuals. Here immunoSEQ multiplex PCR was the method, and the copy in TCRdb shows in-frame clones only, minus some. The repertoire consists of around 940,000 clones, with around 80% occurring once and the leading ten covering around 1.4%. Sequencing was carried out using memory CD4+ T cells sorted from blood. All receptors derive from a man between 18 and 29 years old in good health. Each CDR3 is given with its conserved first and last residue. D genes are given only for firm matches. The listing skips clone size in some rows; elsewhere it reads once, few, many or a size class.

. | few | TRBJ2-3 | TRBV5-1 | CASSLLLGANTDTQYF | TGCGCCAGCAGCTTGTTGTTGGGGGCAAACACAGATACGCAGTATTTT
. | . | TRBJ2-2 | TRBV6-1 | CASTQESAVAGELFF | TGTGCCAGCACCCAAGAAAGTGCAGTAGCCGGGGAGCTGTTTTTT
TRBD1 | once | TRBJ2-2 | TRBV10-2 | CASRDRANTGELFF | TGCGCCAGTCGGGACAGGGCAAACACCGGGGAGCTGTTTTTT
. | . | TRBJ2-7 | TRBV6-5 | CASSSPGQETSYEQYF | TGTGCCAGCAGTTCCCCCGGACAAGAGACTTCCTACGAGCAGTACTTC
. | few | TRBJ2-7 | TRBV2 | CASNSRTYEQYF | TGTGCCAGCAACTCACGAACCTACGAGCAGTACTTC
TRBD1 | . | TRBJ2-7 | TRBV5-6 | CASSFGTGGAYEQYF | TGTGCCAGCAGCTTCGGGACAGGGGGCGCCTACGAGCAGTACTTC
. | . | TRBJ1-2 | TRBV29-1 | CSVEEGGLGYTF | TGCAGCGTTGAAGAGGGGGGGTTGGGCTACACCTTC
TRBD1 | . | TRBJ1-5 | TRBV10-3 | CAIRATGVNQPQHF | TGTGCCATCAGGGCGACAGGGGTCAATCAGCCCCAGCATTTT
. | once | TRBJ2-5 | TRBV5-4 | CASSLSPGQETQYF | TGTGCCAGCAGCTTGAGTCCGGGTCAAGAGACCCAGTACTTC
. | . | TRBJ1-3 | TRBV7-9 | CASELLNTIYF | TGTGCCAGCGAACTCCTAAACACCATATATTTT
. | . | TRBJ1-2 | TRBV30 | CAWIGDYGYTF | TGTGCCTGGATCGGGGACTATGGCTACACCTTC
. | . | TRBJ2-7 | TRBV10-3 | CAISDHVVQRTEQYF | TGTGCCATCAGTGATCACGTGGTACAGCGAACCGAGCAGTACTTC
. | . | TRBJ2-7 | TRBV28 | CASGGTGTAPYEQYF | TGTGCCAGCGGGGGGACCGGGACAGCTCCCTACGAGCAGTACTTC
TRBD1 | . | TRBJ2-3 | TRBV5-6 | CASSFAGTGGKDTQYF | TGTGCCAGCAGCTTCGCCGGGACAGGGGGCAAAGATACGCAGTATTTT
TRBD1 | . | TRBJ1-5 | TRBV6-6 | CASRGQPMNQPQHF | TGTGCCAGCAGGGGACAGCCTATGAATCAGCCCCAGCATTTT
. | once | TRBJ2-5 | TRBV4-1 | CASSQTSARGETQYF | TGCGCCAGCAGCCAAACTTCCGCTCGGGGTGAGACCCAGTACTTC
TRBD2 | . | TRBJ2-3 | TRBV19 | CASRLLAGGADTQYF | TGTGCCAGTCGACTCCTAGCGGGAGGGGCAGATACGCAGTATTTT
TRBD1 | . | TRBJ1-5 | TRBV10-3 | CAISESDRGLSQPQHF | TGTGCCATCAGTGAGTCGGACAGGGGGCTAAGTCAGCCCCAGCATTTT
TRBD1 | . | TRBJ2-1 | TRBV7-3 | CASSSPDRGRNEQFF | TGTGCCAGCAGCTCCCCTGACAGGGGGCGGAATGAGCAGTTCTTC
. | once | TRBJ2-5 | TRBV12-5 | CASGLGSTQETQYF | TGTGCTAGTGGCCTGGGCTCTACCCAAGAGACCCAGTACTTC
TRBD1 | . | TRBJ1-2 | TRBV5-1 | CASSSSGQGSSGYTF | TGCGCCAGCAGCTCTTCGGGACAGGGTAGTAGCGGCTACACCTTC
. | . | TRBJ2-7 | TRBV11-3 | CASSLDRRGITYEQYF | TGTGCCAGCAGCTTAGATCGCAGGGGTATTACCTACGAGCAGTACTTC
. | . | TRBJ2-5 | TRBV19 | CASSMGASGTQYF | TGTGCCAGTAGTATGGGGGCTAGTGGGACCCAGTACTTC
. | few | TRBJ2-3 | TRBV14 | CASSQDSGGHGDTQYF | TGTGCCAGCAGCCAAGATAGTGGGGGGCATGGAGATACGCAGTATTTT
. | . | TRBJ1-5 | TRBV15 | CATSRDRTVRSNQPQHF | TGTGCCACCAGCAGAGATCGGACAGTTCGGAGCAATCAGCCCCAGCATTTT
. | . | TRBJ1-1 | TRBV28 | CASSPGGRGNTEAFF | TGTGCCAGCAGTCCTGGAGGGCGGGGGAACACTGAAGCTTTCTTT
TRBD1 | . | TRBJ2-3 | TRBV7-2 | CARDGGQDTDTQYF | TGTGCCAGGGATGGAGGACAGGACACAGATACGCAGTATTTT
TRBD1 | few | TRBJ1-5 | TRBV18 | CASSRDDRDQPQHF | TGTGCCAGCTCACGGGACGACAGGGATCAGCCCCAGCATTTT
. | . | TRBJ2-5 | TRBV5-3 | CARSPSWGRAQETQYF | TGTGCCAGAAGCCCCTCTTGGGGGCGAGCGCAAGAGACCCAGTACTTC
. | . | TRBJ1-2 | TRBV18 | CASSPVHQNSGGYTF | TGTGCCAGCTCACCAGTTCATCAGAATTCAGGCGGCTACACCTTC
TRBD1 | . | TRBJ1-2 | TRBV29-1 | CSVGRTGEGYTF | TGCAGCGTTGGGCGGACAGGGGAAGGCTACACCTTC
TRBD1 | . | TRBJ1-4 | TRBV7-9 | CASSSLPVGTGRNEKLFF | TGTGCCAGCAGCTCTTTACCCGTTGGGACAGGACGTAATGAAAAACTGTTTTTT
. | once | TRBJ2-3 | TRBV19 | CASSIGQADTQYF | TGTGCCAGTAGTATAGGACAGGCAGATACGCAGTATTTT
TRBD2 | . | TRBJ2-7 | TRBV6-5 | CASSSQPGLAFYEQYF | TGTGCCAGCAGTTCCCAACCGGGACTAGCCTTCTACGAGCAGTACTTC
. | . | TRBJ2-1 | TRBV5-4 | CASSLDQGMGEQFF | TGTGCCAGCAGCTTGGATCAGGGTATGGGCGAGCAGTTCTTC
TRBD1 | . | TRBJ2-1 | TRBV4-1 | CASSHLGQGLGNEQFF | TGCGCCAGCAGCCACCTAGGACAGGGGCTAGGCAATGAGCAGTTCTTC
TRBD2 | . | TRBJ2-7 | TRBV4-1 | CASSQGLAGGYEQYF | TGCGCCAGCAGCCAAGGGCTAGCGGGGGGGTACGAGCAGTACTTC
TRBD2 | few | TRBJ2-2 | TRBV5-1 | CASSAGGKAGELFF | TGCGCCAGCAGCGCGGGAGGAAAAGCCGGGGAGCTGTTTTTT
. | . | TRBJ2-3 | TRBV19 | CASSKGSEATDTQYF | TGTGCCAGTAGTAAAGGGAGTGAAGCAACAGATACGCAGTATTTT
. | . | TRBJ2-2 | TRBV19 | CASKVGQTYTGELFF | TGTGCCAGTAAGGTGGGGCAGACCTACACCGGGGAGCTGTTTTTT
. | . | TRBJ2-7 | TRBV5-5 | CASSLLEGPYEQYF | TGTGCCAGCAGCTTGTTAGAGGGCCCCTACGAGCAGTACTTC
. | . | TRBJ1-1 | TRBV2 | CASSTGTFEAFF | TGTGCCAGCAGTACCGGGACATTTGAAGCTTTCTTT
TRBD1 | . | TRBJ1-2 | TRBV5-5 | CASSAGDRGNGYTF | TGTGCCAGCAGCGCCGGGGACAGGGGGAATGGCTACACCTTC
TRBD2 | . | TRBJ2-7 | TRBV5-1 | CASSGLAGGPAYEQYF | TGCGCCAGCAGCGGGCTAGCGGGAGGGCCTGCTTACGAGCAGTACTTC
. | . | TRBJ1-2 | TRBV30 | CAWRRGATNYGYTF | TGTGCCTGGAGGCGGGGCGCCACTAACTATGGCTACACCTTC
TRBD2 | . | TRBJ2-1 | TRBV27 | CASSLGLAGNNEQFF | TGTGCCAGCAGTTTAGGGCTAGCGGGGAACAATGAGCAGTTCTTC
. | . | TRBJ2-5 | TRBV30 | CAWGQEGSETQYF | TGTGCCTGGGGACAGGAGGGCTCAGAGACCCAGTACTTC
. | . | TRBJ2-7 | TRBV5-6 | CASSLMRNYEQYF | TGTGCCAGCAGCTTAATGAGAAACTACGAGCAGTACTTC